This T cell receptor (beta chain) was found in a study of cytomegalovirus exposure and HLA in healthy donors. The V gene end was trimmed by 5 bases and the J gene end by 6 bases; junction bases not matched to a gene: 10. The CDR3 runs to 15 residues. Germline assignment: CDR1 SGHNT and CDR2 YENEEA. The PCR ran on 60 Vbeta and 13 Jbeta primers. Repertoires were generated with immunoSEQ multiplex PCR, while TCRdb's copy carries only in-frame clones and drops some. The data show approximately 140,000 clones, 70% to 80% seen once. The chain is built from TRBV11-3 and TRBJ2-3; 8 nucleotides line up with TRBD2. The clonotype originates from a female donor in good health and CMV-seronegative. Material for sequencing was PBMCs. Here the CDR3 reads CASSGNGGAWDTQYF. Here the CDR3 DNA reads TGTGCCAGCAGCGGCAACGGGGGGGCGTGGGATACGCAGTATTTT.